What follows describes a single TCR beta chain. Antigen unknown. The sample originates from a study of T cell responses to AZD1222 COVID-19 vaccine. Study results and limitations: Females outnumbered males among donors, who were mostly white British; clonal diversity was possibly underestimated. Baseline antibody screening turned up just a handful of seropositive AZD1222 recipients.

TCRdb keeps only in-frame clones here, not all; method: immunoSEQ multiplex PCR. The sample contains about 60,000 clones, 80% to 90% of which appear only once. The material sequenced was peripheral blood, taken on day 0 of AZD1222 vaccination. The receptor was derived from an adult in good health.

CDR3 residues: CASSLEFSGSGANVLTF. The CDR3 coding sequence is TGCGCCAGCAGCTTGGAATTCTCAGGGTCTGGGGCCAACGTCCTGACTTTC. This sequence joins TRBV5-1 and TRBJ2-6; TRBD1 might be the D (5 bases). The CDR3 contains 17 residues. Trimming removed 0 bases at V and 1 base at J, with 11 bases between. Germline lookup yields CDR1 SGHRS and CDR2 YFSETQ.